This passage covers 24 T cell receptor beta chains from one sample sequenced in a study of blood T cell repertoires in COVID-19. The assay was immunoSEQ multiplex PCR, and TCRdb's table has in-frame clones only and misses some. The sample includes roughly 220,000 clones, roughly 84% seen only once; the top ten take 6.8%. The sample taken for sequencing was PBMCs or T cells enriched from blood (not recorded which). Receptor source: a woman between 40 and 55 years old who had recovered from COVID-19.

The genes are TRBV9 and TRBJ2-7; TRBD2 might be the D (6 bases). This CDR3 has 15 amino acids. Germline V gene sequence: CDR1 SGDLS, CDR2 YYNGEE. V lost 0 bases and J lost 2, with 12 bases in between. As DNA, the CDR3 is TGTGCCAGCAGCGTAGGGCCTAGGACTACCTACGAGCAGTACTTC. Protein: CASSVGPRTTYEQYF.

The chain uses TRBV6-2 or TRBV6-3 and TRBJ2-4; tentative D call: TRBD2 (6 bases). Trimming took off 2 bases at V and 14 bases at J, with 16 bases between the two ends. CDR3 length equals 13 residues. From germline, CDR1 is MNHEY and CDR2 SVGEGT. CDR3 nucleotides: TGTGCCAGCAGTTACGCGGGACTCCGAAGGAAGTACTTC. The encoded protein is CASSYAGLRRKYF.

The chain uses TRBV5-1 and TRBJ2-1, with a possible D match to TRBD2 (6 bases). The V end lost 4 bases, the J end lost 2 bases, and 10 bases lay between the germline ends. The germline CDR1 and CDR2 sequences are SGHRS and YFSETQ. The CDR3 is 14 residues long. CDR3 sequence: CASSTGSTYNEQFF. The CDR3 DNA reads as TGCGCCAGCAGCACCGGGAGTACCTACAATGAGCAGTTCTTC.

The chain links TRBV7-2 to TRBJ2-1, with 9 positions matching TRBD1. This CDR3 has 13 residues. After removal of 8 bases from V and 7 bases from J, the junction contained 6 bases not matched to a gene. The germline V gene has CDR1 SGHTA and CDR2 FQGNSA. The chain's CDR3 is CASGDRAGNEQFF. CDR3 DNA: TGTGCCAGCGGGGACAGGGCCGGAAATGAGCAGTTCTTC.

This clone was seen a single time. This chain uses TRBV6-2 or TRBV6-3 with TRBJ1-1, with unresolved D. Per the germline V gene, CDR1 is MNHEY and CDR2 is SVGEGT. Trimming took off 6 bases at V and 6 bases at J, with 11 bases between the two ends. The CDR3 sequence is 12 residues long. The CDR3, as DNA: TGTGCCAGCAGCCCCCAGAGGTCTGAAGCTTTCTTT. Translation gives CASSPQRSEAFF.

The CDR3 reads CASSELPSGPDTQYF. The DNA of the CDR3 is TGCGCCAGCAGTGAGCTGCCTAGCGGCCCAGATACGCAGTATTTT. The rearrangement joins TRBV10-1 to TRBJ2-3; 7 bases agree with TRBD2. V gave up 2 bases and J gave up 4 bases; unmatched junction bases: 6. The CDR3 is 15 amino acids. CDR1 is WNHNN, CDR2 SYGVQD, per germline (reference sequence).

This clone was detected only a few times. V and J are TRBV4-1 and TRBJ2-7; D unclear. V lost 5 bases and J 2 bases, leaving 4 bases between the germline ends. CDR1 is MGHRA, CDR2 YSYEKL, per germline. The CDR3 spans 11 residues. The CDR3: CASSSAYEQYF. CDR3 nucleotides: TGCGCCAGCAGCTCCGCCTACGAGCAGTACTTC.

This chain uses TRBV7-2 with TRBJ2-5; D uncertain. This CDR3 contains 13 residues. The germline V gene has CDR1 SGHTA and CDR2 FQGNSA. V lost 5 bases to trimming and J lost 2 bases, with 9 bases between them. The CDR3 DNA sequence: TGTGCCAGCAGCCGCAACCTACAAGAGACCCAGTACTTC. Translating gives CASSRNLQETQYF.

This chain links TRBV18 with TRBJ1-6, with D possibly being TRBD1 (5 bases). The V and J ends lost 4 bases and 10 bases respectively, with 17 bases between them. Germline lookup yields CDR1 KGHSH and CDR2 LQKENI. The CDR3 length is 15 residues. The CDR3 region has the DNA TGTGCCAGCTCACTCACAGGCCCTTTGGGGTCACCCCTCCACTTT. This gives the protein CASSLTGPLGSPLHF.

This chain uses TRBV5-4 with TRBJ2-1, with TRBD2 as a possible D gene (5 bases). V was pared by 4 bases and J by 10 bases, with 12 bases between. The CDR3 is made up of 12 amino acids. CDR1 and CDR2 (germline): SGHNT, YYREEE (reference sequence). The CDR3 here is CASSPGGKEQFF. The CDR3 coding sequence is TGTGCCAGCAGCCCTGGAGGTAAAGAGCAGTTCTTC.

The rearrangement links TRBV14 to TRBJ1-6; tentative D call: TRBD1 (5 bases). V was shortened by 2 bases and J by 1 base, with 6 bases between the two germline ends. The CDR3 runs to 15 residues. CDR1 and CDR2 (germline): SGHDN, FVKESK. CDR3 loop: CASSQQGSYNSPLHF. DNA for the CDR3: TGTGCCAGCAGCCAACAGGGATCCTATAATTCACCCCTCCACTTT.

The chain is built from TRBV7-9 and TRBJ2-1, with a weak D call TRBD2 (6 bases). The CDR3 has 14 residues. V lost 3 bases to trimming and J lost 10 bases, with 16 bases between them. Germline loops: CDR1 SEHNR, CDR2 FQNEAQ (reference sequence). The DNA for the CDR3 is TGTGCCAGCAGCTTGGCGGTCTCCAGCGGGGAGCAGTTCTTC. Protein product: CASSLAVSSGEQFF. Combining the CDR3 with reference TRBV7-9 and TRBJ2-1 gives the whole variable domain DTGVSQNPRHKITKRGQNVTFRCDPISEHNRLYWYRQTLGQGPEFLTYFQNEAQLEKSRLLSDRFSAERPKGSFSTLEIQRTEQGDSAMYLCASSLAVSSGEQFFGPGTRLTVL.

The chain joins TRBV11-2 to TRBJ2-7; no clear D gene. V lost 5 bases to trimming and J lost 6 bases, with 8 bases between them. The CDR3 has 11 residues. CDR1 and CDR2 (germline): SGHAT, FQNNGV. The DNA of the CDR3 is TGTGCCAGCAGCCCCACAAGCGAGCAGTACTTC. It is translated as CASSPTSEQYF.

CDR3 sequence (DNA): TGTGCCAGCCGGGGACAGGGGGGCTATGGCTACACCTTC. Translating gives CASRGQGGYGYTF. The rearrangement uses TRBV2 and TRBJ1-2; 11 positions match TRBD1. With 8 bases clipped from V and 4 bases from J, the junction kept 3 bases outside the gene matches. This CDR3 contains 13 residues. Germline assignment: CDR1 SNHLY and CDR2 FYNNEI.

This sequence joins TRBV11-1 and TRBJ2-1; D is possibly TRBD1 (5 bases). The V gene lost 1 base and the J gene lost 4 bases, with 11 bases spanning the gap. Per the germline V gene, CDR1 is SGHAT and CDR2 is FQDESV (reference sequence). This CDR3 has 15 amino acids. CDR3 loop: CASSLDRQPYNEQFF. For the CDR3, the DNA is TGTGCCAGCAGCTTAGACCGACAGCCTTACAATGAGCAGTTCTTC.

The CDR3 is CASSESQGRNEKLFF. The CDR3 DNA follows: TGTGCCAGCAGCGAATCACAGGGAAGGAATGAAAAACTGTTTTTT. The rearrangement joins TRBV9 to TRBJ1-4, with a weak D call TRBD1 (6 bases). Trimming took off 3 bases at V and 5 bases at J, with 14 bases between the two ends. The CDR3 spans 15 residues. The V gene's germline CDR1 is SGDLS and CDR2 YYNGEE.

The chain has TRBV27 and TRBJ2-1; 7 bases fit TRBD2. The CDR3 runs 19 residues. Germline V gene sequence: CDR1 MNHEY, CDR2 SMNVEV (reference sequence). The V gene end was trimmed by 5 bases and the J gene end by 4 bases; junction bases not matched to a gene: 20. CDR3 residues: CASSPRGAGIPNPYNEQFF. The CDR3 DNA reads TGTGCCAGCAGTCCCCGGGGAGCGGGGATCCCGAACCCTTACAATGAGCAGTTCTTC.

The gene calls are TRBV10-2 and TRBJ2-2; tentatively, D is TRBD2 (5 bases). Looked up from germline, CDR1 is WSHSY and CDR2 is SAAADI. The V end lost 5 bases, the J end lost 8 bases, and 12 bases lay between the germline ends. The CDR3 runs 13 residues. CDR3 coding DNA: TGCGCCAGCAGTCCAACTAGACAAGGGGAGCTGTTTTTT. It codes for CASSPTRQGELFF.

V usage is TRBV6-5 and J usage is TRBJ1-2; TRBD1 matches 7 bases. The CDR3 is made up of 14 amino acids. Germline CDR1 MNHEY, CDR2 SVGAGI. V lost 8 bases to trimming and J lost 5 bases; unmatched junction nucleotides: 11. CDR3 protein: CASASQGIEYGYTF. CDR3 nucleotides: TGTGCCAGCGCATCACAGGGGATAGAGTATGGCTACACCTTC.

V and J are TRBV19 and TRBJ2-4; 7 bases align to TRBD2. J gave up 5 bases and V 6 bases, and 10 bases lay outside the gene matches. Per germline, CDR1 LNHDA and CDR2 SQIVND (reference sequence). The CDR3 is made up of 15 amino acids. The CDR3 DNA sequence: TGTGCCAGTAGGGCCACCTCAGCGGGACAAAACATTCAGTACTTC. Amino acid sequence: CASRATSAGQNIQYF.

This chain uses TRBV25-1 with TRBJ1-6; weak D call: TRBD1 (5 bases). The V gene lost 6 bases and the J gene lost 4 bases, with 10 bases spanning the gap. The CDR3 sequence is 14 residues long. The germline CDR1 and CDR2 sequences are MGHDK and SYGVNS. In nucleotides, the CDR3 is TGTGCCAGCAGGTCCGGGGGATATAATTCACCCCTCCACTTT. The encoded protein is CASRSGGYNSPLHF.

The chain joins TRBV24-1 to TRBJ2-1, with a tentative D call TRBD2 (7 bases). Trimming removed 8 bases at V and 8 bases at J, with 15 bases between. This CDR3 is 13 amino acids long. Germline V CDR1 and CDR2: KGHDR, SFDVKD. The CDR3 nucleotides are TGTGCCACCAAAAGGGGGGGGACGGATGAGCAGTTCTTC. Translation gives CATKRGGTDEQFF.

This chain uses TRBV5-1 with TRBJ2-5; D gene uncertain. V lost 0 bases and J 2 bases, leaving 5 bases between the germline ends. This CDR3 comprises 13 residues. The germline gives CDR1 SGHRS, CDR2 YFSETQ. This chain's CDR3 is CASSLDIQETQYF. CDR3 in DNA: TGCGCCAGCAGCTTGGACATACAAGAGACCCAGTACTTC.

The chain employs TRBV15 and TRBJ2-5; the D gene is possibly TRBD2 (6 bases). This CDR3 is built from 16 residues. Germline-derived CDR1 and CDR2 are LNHNV and YYDKDF (reference sequence). The V gene lost 0 bases and the J gene lost 4 bases, with 15 bases spanning the gap. DNA of the CDR3: TGTGCCACCAGCAGAGATATGGAGGGCCCCCCAGAGACCCAGTACTTC. The encoded protein is CATSRDMEGPPETQYF.